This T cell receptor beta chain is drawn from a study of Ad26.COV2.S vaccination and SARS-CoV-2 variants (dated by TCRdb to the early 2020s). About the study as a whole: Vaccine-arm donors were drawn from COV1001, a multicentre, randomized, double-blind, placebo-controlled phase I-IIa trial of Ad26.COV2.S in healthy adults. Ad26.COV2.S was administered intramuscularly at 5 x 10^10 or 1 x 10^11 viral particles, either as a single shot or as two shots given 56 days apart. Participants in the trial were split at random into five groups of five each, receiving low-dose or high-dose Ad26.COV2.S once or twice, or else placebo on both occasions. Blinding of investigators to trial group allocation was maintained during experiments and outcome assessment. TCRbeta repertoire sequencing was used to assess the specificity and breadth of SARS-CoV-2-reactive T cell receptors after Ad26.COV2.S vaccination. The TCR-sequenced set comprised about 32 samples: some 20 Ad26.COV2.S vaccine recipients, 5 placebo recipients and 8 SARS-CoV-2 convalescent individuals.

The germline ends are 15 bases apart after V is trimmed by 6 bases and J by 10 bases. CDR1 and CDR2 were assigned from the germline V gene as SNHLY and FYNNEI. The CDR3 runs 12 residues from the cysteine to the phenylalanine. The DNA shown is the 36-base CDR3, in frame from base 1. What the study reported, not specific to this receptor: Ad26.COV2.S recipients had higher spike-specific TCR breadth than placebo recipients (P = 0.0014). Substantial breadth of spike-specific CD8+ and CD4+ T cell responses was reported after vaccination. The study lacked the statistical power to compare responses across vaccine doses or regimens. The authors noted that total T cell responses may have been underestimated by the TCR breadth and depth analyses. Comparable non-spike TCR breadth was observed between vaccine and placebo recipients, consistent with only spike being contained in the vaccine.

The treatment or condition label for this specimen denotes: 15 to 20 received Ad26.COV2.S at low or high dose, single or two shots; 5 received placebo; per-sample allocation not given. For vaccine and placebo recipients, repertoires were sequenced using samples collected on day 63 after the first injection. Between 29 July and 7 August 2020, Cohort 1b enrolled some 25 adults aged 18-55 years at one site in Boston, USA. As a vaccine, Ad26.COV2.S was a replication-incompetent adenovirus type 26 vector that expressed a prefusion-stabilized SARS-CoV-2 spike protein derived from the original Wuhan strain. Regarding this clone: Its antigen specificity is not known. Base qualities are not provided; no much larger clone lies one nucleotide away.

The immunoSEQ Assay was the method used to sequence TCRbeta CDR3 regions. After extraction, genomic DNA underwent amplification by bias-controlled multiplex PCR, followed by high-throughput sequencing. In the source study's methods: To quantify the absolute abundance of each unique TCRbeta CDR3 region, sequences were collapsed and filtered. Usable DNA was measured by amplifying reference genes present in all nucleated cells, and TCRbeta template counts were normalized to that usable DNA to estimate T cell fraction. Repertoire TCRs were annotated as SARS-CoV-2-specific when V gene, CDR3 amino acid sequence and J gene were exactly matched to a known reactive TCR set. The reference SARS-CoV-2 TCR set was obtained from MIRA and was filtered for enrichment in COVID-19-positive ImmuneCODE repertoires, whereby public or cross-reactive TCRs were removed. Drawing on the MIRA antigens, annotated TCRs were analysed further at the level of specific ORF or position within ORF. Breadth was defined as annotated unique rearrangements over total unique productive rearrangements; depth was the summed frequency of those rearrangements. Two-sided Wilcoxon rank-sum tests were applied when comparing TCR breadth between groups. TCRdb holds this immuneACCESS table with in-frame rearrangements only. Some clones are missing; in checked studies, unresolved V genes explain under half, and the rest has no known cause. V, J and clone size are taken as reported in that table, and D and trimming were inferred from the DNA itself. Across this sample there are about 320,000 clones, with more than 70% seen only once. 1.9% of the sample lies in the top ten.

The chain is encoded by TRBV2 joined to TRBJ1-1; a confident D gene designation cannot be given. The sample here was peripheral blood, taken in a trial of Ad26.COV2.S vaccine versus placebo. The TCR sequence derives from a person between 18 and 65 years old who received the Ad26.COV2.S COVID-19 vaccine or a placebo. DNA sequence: TGTGCCAGCAGGGACGGGGAGGAGGGAGCTTTCTTT. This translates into CASRDGEEGAFF.